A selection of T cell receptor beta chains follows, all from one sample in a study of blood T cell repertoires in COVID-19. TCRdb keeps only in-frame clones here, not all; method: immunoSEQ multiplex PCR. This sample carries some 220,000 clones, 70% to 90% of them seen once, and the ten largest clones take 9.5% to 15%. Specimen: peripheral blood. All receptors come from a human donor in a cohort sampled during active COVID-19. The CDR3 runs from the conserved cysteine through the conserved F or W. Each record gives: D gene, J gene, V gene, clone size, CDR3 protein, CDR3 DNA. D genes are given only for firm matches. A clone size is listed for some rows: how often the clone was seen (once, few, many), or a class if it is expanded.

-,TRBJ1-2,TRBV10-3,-,CAISESRLAETDYGYTF,TGTGCCATCAGTGAGTCGAGGCTGGCCGAGACCGACTATGGCTACACCTTC
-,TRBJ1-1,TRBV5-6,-,CASSRGWTEAFF,TGTGCCAGCAGCCGGGGTTGGACTGAAGCTTTCTTT
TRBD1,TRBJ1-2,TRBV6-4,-,CASSSSGTGNYGYTF,TGTGCCAGCAGTTCTTCCGGGACAGGGAACTATGGCTACACCTTC
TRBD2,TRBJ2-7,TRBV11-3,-,CASRLTSGSYEQYF,TGTGCCAGCAGGTTGACTAGCGGGAGCTACGAGCAGTACTTC
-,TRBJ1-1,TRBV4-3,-,CASSQGRGLNTEAFF,TGCGCCAGCAGCCAGGGCAGGGGTCTGAACACTGAAGCTTTCTTT
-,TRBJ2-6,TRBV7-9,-,CASSVPSELISGANVLTF,TGTGCCAGCAGCGTCCCTAGCGAACTCATCTCTGGGGCCAACGTCCTGACTTTC
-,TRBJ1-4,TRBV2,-,CASSGGGVNEKLFF,TGTGCCAGCAGTGGAGGAGGGGTTAATGAAAAACTGTTTTTT
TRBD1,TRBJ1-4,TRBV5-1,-,CASSLTGENEKLFF,TGCGCCAGCAGCCTTACAGGGGAGAATGAAAAACTGTTTTTT
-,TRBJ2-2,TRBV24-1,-,CATSDPGGATGELFF,TGTGCCACCAGTGATCCCGGGGGAGCGACCGGGGAGCTGTTTTTT
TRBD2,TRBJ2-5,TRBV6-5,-,CASSPGLAVVTQYF,TGTGCCAGCAGTCCTGGACTAGCGGTAGTGACCCAGTACTTC
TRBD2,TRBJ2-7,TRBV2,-,CASRAGTRAYEQYF,TGTGCCAGCAGAGCCGGGACTAGAGCCTACGAGCAGTACTTC
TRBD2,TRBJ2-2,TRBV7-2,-,CASTGTTLGGELFF,TGTGCCAGCACCGGGACTACTTTGGGGGGGGAGCTGTTTTTT
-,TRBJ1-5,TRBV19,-,CASTFGTWGNQPQHF,TGTGCCAGCACATTCGGGACATGGGGCAATCAGCCCCAGCATTTT
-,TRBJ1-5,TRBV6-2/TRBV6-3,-,CASSRNTGGQPQHF,TGTGCCAGCAGTAGAAACACCGGAGGCCAGCCCCAGCATTTT
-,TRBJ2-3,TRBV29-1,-,CSVDRKEYEDTQYF,TGCAGCGTTGACCGAAAGGAGTATGAAGATACGCAGTATTTT
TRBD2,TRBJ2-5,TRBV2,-,CASSERGLAGVNGIGTQYF,TGTGCCAGCAGTGAAAGGGGACTAGCGGGAGTGAATGGTATAGGGACCCAGTACTTC
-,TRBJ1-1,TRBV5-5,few,CASSLTGDTEAFF,TGTGCCAGCAGCTTGACCGGGGACACTGAAGCTTTCTTT
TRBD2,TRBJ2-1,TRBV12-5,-,CASAPGTSGYNEQFF,TGTGCTAGTGCCCCCGGGACTAGCGGCTACAATGAGCAGTTCTTC
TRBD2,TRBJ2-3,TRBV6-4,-,CASSRLAGGEGTQYF,TGTGCCAGCAGTCGACTAGCGGGAGGTGAGGGGACGCAGTATTTT
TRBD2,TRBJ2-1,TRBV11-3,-,CASSLGGSINEQFF,TGTGCCAGCAGCTTGGGCGGGAGTATCAATGAGCAGTTCTTC
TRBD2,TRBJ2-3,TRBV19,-,CASRGLAGGTQYF,TGTGCCAGTAGGGGACTAGCGGGAGGTACGCAGTATTTT
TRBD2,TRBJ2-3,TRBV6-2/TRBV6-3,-,CASSYGVAGATDTQYF,TGTGCCAGCAGTTATGGGGTAGCGGGGGCCACAGATACGCAGTATTTT
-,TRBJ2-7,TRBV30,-,CAWRPQGVEQYF,TGTGCCTGGAGACCCCAGGGTGTCGAGCAGTACTTC